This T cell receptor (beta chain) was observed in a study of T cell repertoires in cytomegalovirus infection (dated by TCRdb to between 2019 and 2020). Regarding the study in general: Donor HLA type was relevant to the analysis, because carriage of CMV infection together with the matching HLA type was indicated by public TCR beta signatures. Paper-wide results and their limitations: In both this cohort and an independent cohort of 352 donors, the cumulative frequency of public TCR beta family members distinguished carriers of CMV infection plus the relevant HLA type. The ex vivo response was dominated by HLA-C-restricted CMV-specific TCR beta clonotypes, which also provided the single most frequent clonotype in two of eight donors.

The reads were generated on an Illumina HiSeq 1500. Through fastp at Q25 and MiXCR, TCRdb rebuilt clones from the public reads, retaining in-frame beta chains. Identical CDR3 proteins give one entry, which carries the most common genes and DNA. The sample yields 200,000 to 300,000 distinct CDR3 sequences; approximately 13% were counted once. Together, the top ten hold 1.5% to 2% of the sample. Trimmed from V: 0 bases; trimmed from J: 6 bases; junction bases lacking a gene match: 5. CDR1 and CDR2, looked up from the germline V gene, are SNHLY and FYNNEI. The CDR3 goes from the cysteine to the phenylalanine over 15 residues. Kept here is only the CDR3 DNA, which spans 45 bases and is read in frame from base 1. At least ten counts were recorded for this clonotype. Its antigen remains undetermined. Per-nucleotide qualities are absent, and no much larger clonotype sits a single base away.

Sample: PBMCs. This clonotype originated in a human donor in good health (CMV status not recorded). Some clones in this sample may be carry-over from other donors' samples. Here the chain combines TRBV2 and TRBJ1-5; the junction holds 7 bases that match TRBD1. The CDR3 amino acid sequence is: CASSEARGGGQPQHF. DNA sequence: TGTGCCAGCAGTGAAGCGCGAGGGGGCGGTCAGCCCCAGCATTTT.